A selection of T cell receptor beta chains follows, all from one sample in a study of T cell changes during pregnancy in multiple sclerosis. TCRdb's copy holds only in-frame clones and misses some; the assay was immunoSEQ multiplex PCR. The table has about 77,000 clones, about 92% seen once; the top ten hold 2% to 3%. The sample here was peripheral blood, taken after pregnancy. The receptors stem from a female donor in good health, enrolled as a control in a pregnancy study. The CDR3 runs from the conserved cysteine through the conserved F or W. Fields, in order: D gene, clone size, J gene, V gene, CDR3 protein, CDR3 DNA. The D gene is left open where the match is weak. For some rows the clone size is stated as once, few or many, or as a class when expanded; others skip it.

>.|.|TRBJ2-2|TRBV5-6
CASSRDWENTGELFF
TGTGCCAGCAGCCGGGACTGGGAGAACACCGGGGAGCTGTTTTTT
>.|.|TRBJ2-7|TRBV18
CASSPLEGPYEQYF
TGTGCCAGCTCACCACTAGAGGGCCCCTACGAGCAGTACTTC
>.|.|TRBJ1-3|TRBV7-3
CASSLSEGRDIFGNTIYF
TGTGCCAGCAGCTTATCAGAGGGCAGGGACATTTTTGGAAACACCATATATTTT
>.|.|TRBJ2-7|TRBV21-1
CKNGVAGGSPLREQYF
.
>.|.|TRBJ2-5|TRBV14
CASSQAQGALGTQYF
TGTGCCAGCAGCCAAGCACAGGGTGCATTAGGGACCCAGTACTTC
>.|.|TRBJ2-6|TRBV10-3
CAISSKREPGANVLTF
TGTGCCATCAGCTCCAAACGAGAACCTGGGGCCAACGTCCTGACTTTC
>.|.|TRBJ1-4|TRBV2
CASRPRRGGPEKLFF
TGTGCCAGCAGACCGCGTAGAGGCGGCCCCGAAAAACTGTTTTTT
>TRBD1|.|TRBJ1-5|TRBV28
CASSTRQGGNQPQHF
TGTGCCAGCAGTACCCGACAGGGGGGTAATCAGCCCCAGCATTTT
>TRBD2|.|TRBJ2-1|TRBV7-3
CASSLSGGEQFF
TGTGCCAGCAGCTTAAGCGGGGGGGAGCAGTTCTTC
>.|.|TRBJ2-7|TRBV15
CATSRGTGVGSYEQYF
TGTGCCACCAGCAGAGGTACGGGGGTTGGATCCTACGAGCAGTACTTC
>.|.|TRBJ2-7|TRBV7-3
CASSFQRGEQYF
TGTGCCAGCAGCTTCCAGAGAGGGGAGCAGTACTTC
>TRBD1|once|TRBJ1-6|TRBV9
CASSAGQGWSPLHF
TGTGCCAGCAGCGCCGGACAGGGTTGGTCACCCCTCCACTTT
>.|.|TRBJ2-1|TRBV11-2
CASSLDSGWRNEQFF
TGTGCCAGCAGCTTAGATTCAGGGTGGCGCAATGAGCAGTTCTTC
>TRBD1|.|TRBJ2-7|TRBV5-1
CASSLGGQDEQYF
TGCGCCAGCAGCTTGGGGGGACAGGACGAGCAGTACTTC
>TRBD2|.|TRBJ2-6|TRBV10-2
CAIPGGSGANVLTF
TGCGCCATACCCGGGGGGTCTGGGGCCAACGTCCTGACTTTC
>.|.|TRBJ2-3|TRBV5-4
CASSLFGLGDTQYF
TGTGCCAGCAGCTTGTTTGGACTTGGCGATACGCAGTATTTT
>.|.|TRBJ1-1|TRBV2
CASNGRGNTEAFF
TGTGCCAGCAATGGCCGGGGGAACACTGAAGCTTTCTTT
>.|.|TRBJ2-1|TRBV15
CATSRSGGTIYNEQFF
TGTGCCACCAGCAGATCCGGGGGGACAATTTACAATGAGCAGTTCTTC
>TRBD1|once|TRBJ1-1|TRBV27
CASSLYGTGVSTEAFF
TGTGCCAGCAGTTTATACGGGACAGGGGTGAGCACTGAAGCTTTCTTT
>TRBD2|once|TRBJ2-1|TRBV7-9
CASSPSGILNEQFF
TGTGCCAGCAGCCCCAGCGGGATTCTCAATGAGCAGTTCTTC
>.|.|TRBJ2-2|TRBV7-2
CASSLLGENAGELFF
TGTGCCAGCAGCTTACTAGGGGAAAACGCCGGGGAGCTGTTTTTT
>.|.|TRBJ2-7|TRBV10-3
CAISESSEFRGTISYEQYF
TGTGCCATCAGTGAGTCGAGTGAGTTCCGGGGGACCATTAGTTACGAGCAGTACTTC
>TRBD2|.|TRBJ2-5|TRBV6-5
CASSYGKLAGETQYF
TGTGCCAGCAGTTACGGGAAGCTAGCGGGAGAGACCCAGTACTTC
>TRBD1|.|TRBJ2-7|TRBV28
CASSLAGQGKNEQYF
TGTGCCAGCAGTTTAGCCGGACAGGGTAAAAACGAGCAGTACTTC
>.|.|TRBJ1-5|TRBV5-4
CASSPGVGLNQPQHF
TGTGCCAGCAGCCCGGGAGTAGGACTAAATCAGCCCCAGCATTTT
>TRBD2|.|TRBJ2-7|TRBV6-5
CASSPSGGPSYEQYF
TGTGCCAGCAGTCCGAGCGGGGGGCCCTCCTACGAGCAGTACTTC
>.|once|TRBJ2-3|TRBV4-1
CASSQDAGLRTDTQYF
TGCGCCAGCAGCCAAGATGCCGGACTCCGCACAGATACGCAGTATTTT
>.|.|TRBJ2-1|TRBV5-6
CASSLFSGPYNEQFF
TGTGCCAGCAGCTTATTCAGCGGACCATACAATGAGCAGTTCTTC
>TRBD2|.|TRBJ2-1|TRBV28
CASLTSGPGRNEQFF
TGTGCCAGCCTGACTAGCGGCCCAGGACGTAATGAGCAGTTCTTC
>.|.|TRBJ1-2|TRBV9
CASSPPGGSLGYTF
TGTGCCAGCAGCCCCCCCGGGGGTTCACTTGGCTACACCTTC
>TRBD1|.|TRBJ1-1|TRBV27
CASSTLTGVNTEAFF
TGTGCCAGCAGCACCCTAACAGGGGTGAACACTGAAGCTTTCTTT
>TRBD2|.|TRBJ2-3|TRBV28
CASSFRLRLAGWTDTQYF
TGTGCCAGCAGTTTCAGATTGCGTTTAGCGGGATGGACAGATACGCAGTATTTT
>TRBD2|.|TRBJ2-5|TRBV4-2
CASSQASGGLQETQYF
TGTGCCAGCAGCCAAGCTAGCGGGGGGCTCCAAGAGACCCAGTACTTC
>.|.|TRBJ1-1|TRBV28
CASSLGGMMGTEAFF
TGTGCCAGCAGTTTAGGAGGGATGATGGGCACTGAAGCTTTCTTT
>TRBD1|.|TRBJ1-1|TRBV11-2
CASSLDFRRDRGMGTEAFF
TGTGCCAGCAGCTTAGATTTTAGGCGGGACAGGGGTATGGGCACTGAAGCTTTCTTT
>.|.|TRBJ1-4|TRBV30
CAWSAGHGEKLFF
TGTGCCTGGAGTGCCGGACATGGTGAAAAACTGTTTTTT
>TRBD1|.|TRBJ1-2|TRBV2
CASSERQGNGYTF
TGTGCCAGCTCCGAAAGACAGGGGAATGGCTACACCTTC
>.|.|TRBJ2-7|TRBV18
CASSPRQGGSYEQYF
TGTGCCAGCTCACCACGGCAGGGGGGCTCCTACGAGCAGTACTTC
>.|.|TRBJ2-1|TRBV15
CATSRAGVRNNEQFF
TGTGCCACCAGCAGAGCGGGAGTCCGCAACAATGAGCAGTTCTTC
>TRBD1|.|TRBJ1-2|TRBV7-2
CASSLVQGNGYGYTF
TGTGCCAGCAGCTTAGTACAGGGGAACGGGTATGGCTACACCTTC
>.|once|TRBJ1-1|TRBV20-1
CSASLGSRAFF
TGCAGTGCTAGTCTCGGGAGTCGAGCTTTCTTT
>.|.|TRBJ2-1|TRBV30
CAWSVGRYNEQFF
TGTGCCTGGAGTGTGGGGCGGTACAATGAGCAGTTCTTC
>TRBD2|.|TRBJ2-3|TRBV9
CASSVGTGTTKDTQYF
TGTGCCAGCAGCGTAGGGACCGGGACTACAAAAGATACGCAGTATTTT
>TRBD2|.|TRBJ2-7|TRBV7-9
CASSLNSGGPSSYEQYF
TGTGCCAGCAGCTTAAATAGCGGGGGGCCCAGCTCCTACGAGCAGTACTTC
>TRBD2|once|TRBJ2-3|TRBV2
CASSEGLAGGPSRTDTQYF
TGTGCCAGCAGCGAGGGGCTAGCGGGGGGGCCTTCGAGGACAGATACGCAGTATTTT
>TRBD2|.|TRBJ2-5|TRBV4-2
CASSSRSSGQETQYF
TGTGCCAGCAGCAGCAGGTCTAGCGGCCAAGAGACCCAGTACTTC